The 28 T cell receptor beta chains in this list originate from one sample, sequenced in a study of T cell responses to AZD1222 COVID-19 vaccine. Here immunoSEQ multiplex PCR was the method, and the copy in TCRdb shows in-frame clones only, minus some. This table holds around 120,000 clones, 85% to 95% found once. The sample was peripheral blood, taken on day 0 of AZD1222 vaccination. These receptors originate from an adult in good health.

This chain uses TRBV5-8 with TRBJ2-2, with D perhaps TRBD2 (6 bases). Germline assignment: CDR1 SGHTS and CDR2 YDEGEE. Deletions cut 5 bases from V and 3 bases from J, with 11 bases between. The CDR3 is 14 amino acids. The CDR3 DNA sequence: TGTGCCAGCAGGTCGGGACTCGACACCGGGGAGCTGTTTTTT. This encodes CASRSGLDTGELFF.

In DNA form, the CDR3 reads TGTGCCAGCAGTCCCGGACAGGGACATACCGGGGAGCTGTTTTTT. This translates into CASSPGQGHTGELFF. This sequence joins TRBV28 and TRBJ2-2; 8 bases fit TRBD1. The germline V gene has CDR1 MDHEN and CDR2 SYDVKM. The V and J ends lost 5 bases and 5 bases, in that order; junction bases with no gene match: 7. The CDR3 is made up of 15 amino acids.

This chain links TRBV30 with TRBJ1-4; 7 bases are shared with TRBD1. The CDR3 is 16 residues long. Germline V lookup: CDR1 GTSNPN, CDR2 SVGIG (reference sequence). After removal of 1 base from V and 6 bases from J, the junction contained 11 bases not matched to a gene. The CDR3 loop is CAWSALERGLYEKLFF. The CDR3, as DNA: TGTGCCTGGAGTGCCCTCGAGAGGGGGCTGTATGAAAAACTGTTTTTT.

The V and J genes are TRBV11-2 and TRBJ2-1; D remains ambiguous. The CDR3 spans 10 residues. Germline CDR1 reads SGHAT; CDR2 reads FQNNGV. V was shortened by 3 bases and J by 10 bases, with 4 bases between the two germline ends. The CDR3 bases are TGTGCCAGCAGCTTTGGCGAGCAGTTCTTC. It is translated as CASSFGEQFF.

The chain uses TRBV6-1 and TRBJ2-7; no firm D call. CDR3 length: 14 amino acids. The V and J ends lost 2 bases and 3 bases respectively, with 11 bases between them. Germline loops: CDR1 MNHNS, CDR2 SASEGT. The CDR3 nucleotides are TGTGCCAGCAGTGAACTCACTTTAGGCTACGAGCAGTACTTC. Amino acids: CASSELTLGYEQYF.

The chain employs TRBV7-2 and TRBJ2-5, with 8 bases fitting TRBD2. The CDR3 has 16 residues. Losses at the gene ends were 2 bases for V and 4 bases for J; bases not matched to a gene: 9. Germline V gene lookup returns CDR1 SGHTA and CDR2 FQGNSA. CDR3 sequence: CASSLSREGLLETQYF. In nucleotides, the CDR3 is TGTGCCAGCAGCTTAAGTCGGGAGGGCCTCTTAGAGACCCAGTACTTC.

This chain joins TRBV20-1 and TRBJ2-1; D might be TRBD2 (5 bases). The CDR3 covers 15 residues. V was shortened by 3 bases and J by 2 bases, with 14 bases between the two germline ends. The germline V gene encodes CDR1 DFQATT and CDR2 SNEGSKA (reference sequence). CDR3 in amino acids: CSASLVERTYNEQFF. As DNA, the CDR3 is TGCAGTGCTAGTTTGGTGGAGCGGACCTACAATGAGCAGTTCTTC.

This clone was recorded only once. The CDR3 bases are TGTGCCAGCAGCTCCCTAACCGGGACAGGGGGACGGAATGAGCAGTTCTTC. As protein: CASSSLTGTGGRNEQFF. V and J are TRBV28 and TRBJ2-1, with TRBD1 matching over 11 bases. In germline, CDR1 is MDHEN, CDR2 SYDVKM. The J segment lost 7 bases and the V segment lost 6 bases, leaving 14 bases of the junction unmatched. The CDR3 is made up of 17 amino acids.

This clone was seen a single time. The chain has TRBV27 and TRBJ1-6; D gene unclear. Trimming stripped 2 bases from V and 7 bases from J, with 3 bases between. The length of the CDR3 is 12 residues. In germline, CDR1 is MNHEY, CDR2 SMNVEV (reference sequence). As DNA, the CDR3 is TGTGCCAGCAGTTTAATGAATTCACCCCTCCACTTT. It translates to CASSLMNSPLHF.

This chain connects TRBV5-1 to TRBJ2-1; 7 bases match TRBD2. Trimming took 3 bases from V and 5 from J; bases not matched to a gene: 11. Germline V CDR1 and CDR2: SGHRS, YFSETQ. This CDR3 spans 16 amino acids. This chain's CDR3 is CASSYDGLAANNEQFF. CDR3 DNA: TGCGCCAGCAGCTACGACGGGCTAGCGGCAAACAATGAGCAGTTCTTC. The whole variable domain, filled in from reference TRBV5-1 and TRBJ2-1, reads KAGVTQTPRYLIKTRGQQVTLSCSPISGHRSVSWYQQTPGQGLQFLFEYFSETQRNKGNFPGRFSGRQFSNSRSEMNVSTLELGDSALYLCASSYDGLAANNEQFFGPGTRLTVL.

The chain couples TRBV10-1 to TRBJ2-4; the D gene is possibly TRBD1 (5 bases). V shed 3 bases and J shed 6 bases, with 12 bases lying between them. The germline V gene has CDR1 WNHNN and CDR2 SYGVQD (reference sequence). This CDR3 has 14 residues. CDR3 sequence (DNA): TGCGCCAGCAGTGACTCTGGGCAGGGAAACATTCAGTACTTC. It specifies CASSDSGQGNIQYF.

The genes are TRBV3-1 (or the pseudogene TRBV3-2) and TRBJ2-3; possibly TRBD1 for D (6 bases). V lost 5 bases and J lost 3, with 9 bases in between. Germline CDR1 is LGHDT and CDR2 is YNNKEL (reference sequence). CDR3 length: 13 amino acids. The CDR3 coding sequence is TGTGCCAGCAGCATGCAGGGGACAGATACGCAGTATTTT. Protein sequence: CASSMQGTDTQYF.

The V and J genes are TRBV15 and TRBJ1-6, with D possibly TRBD1 on 5 matching bases. The length of the CDR3 is 17 residues. CDR1 and CDR2 (germline): LNHNV, YYDKDF (reference sequence). V gave up 1 base and J gave up 6 bases, with 16 bases separating them. The CDR3 sequence: CATSRALWGEGNSPLHF. The CDR3 DNA reads TGTGCCACCAGCAGAGCGCTATGGGGCGAGGGTAATTCACCCCTCCACTTT.

The chain uses TRBV24-1 and TRBJ2-1, with D perhaps matching TRBD1 or TRBD2 (6 bases each). The CDR3 is 13 amino acids. Germline V gene data show CDR1 as KGHDR and CDR2 as SFDVKD. Trimming left V 4 bases short and J 7 bases short, with 10 bases between. Here the CDR3 reads CATSEGGGNEQFF. DNA for the CDR3: TGTGCCACCAGTGAGGGGGGCGGGAATGAGCAGTTCTTC.

CDR3 sequence: CARSCGRGFSQSSTDTQYF. CDR3 in DNA: TGTGCCAGAAGCTGTGGGAGAGGGTTTTCCCAGTCTAGCACAGATACGCAGTATTTT. The V call is TRBV7-5, the J call TRBJ2-3; the D call in the table, TRBD2, was not verified against the DNA. TRBV7-5 is flagged as a pseudogene. The CDR3 runs 19 residues.

This chain joins TRBV7-9 and TRBJ1-1; 8 bases map to TRBD1. Germline V gene sequence: CDR1 SEHNR, CDR2 FQNEAQ (reference sequence). CDR3 length: 16 residues. The V gene end was trimmed by 4 bases and the J gene end by 6 bases; junction bases not matched to a gene: 13. The CDR3 sequence is CASSSGQGIKRPEAFF. In nucleotides, the CDR3 is TGTGCCAGCAGCTCCGGACAGGGCATCAAAAGGCCTGAAGCTTTCTTT. Full variable domain (remainder filled in from reference TRBV7-9 and TRBJ1-1): DTGVSQNPRHKITKRGQNVTFRCDPISEHNRLYWYRQTLGQGPEFLTYFQNEAQLEKSRLLSDRFSAERPKGSFSTLEIQRTEQGDSAMYLCASSSGQGIKRPEAFFGQGTRLTVV.

The chain's CDR3 is CASRRQGEYGYTF. In nucleotides, the CDR3 is TGTGCCAGCAGAAGACAGGGGGAGTATGGCTACACCTTC. This sequence joins TRBV27 and TRBJ1-2, with 9 bases that match TRBD1. V dropped 6 bases and J dropped 5; count of bases not matched to a gene: 4. Germline lookup yields CDR1 MNHEY and CDR2 SMNVEV (reference sequence). The CDR3 runs 13 residues.

J is TRBJ2-7 and V is TRBV29-1, with D possibly being TRBD1 (5 bases). The CDR3 sequence is 12 residues long. CDR1 is SQVTM, CDR2 ANQGSEA, per germline. V lost 4 bases and J lost 3, with 10 bases in between. Here the CDR3 DNA reads TGCAGCGTTGGGACAATTCACTACGAGCAGTACTTC. This translates into CSVGTIHYEQYF.

This sequence joins TRBV19 and TRBJ1-5, with TRBD1 as a possible D gene (5 bases). The CDR3 totals 17 residues. Trimming took 5 bases from V and 0 from J, leaving 17 bases between them. CDR1 and CDR2 from the germline V gene are LNHDA and SQIVND (reference sequence). The CDR3 coding sequence is TGTGCCAGTAGTGTCCGGGACGGGGACTATAGCAATCAGCCCCAGCATTTT. Protein product: CASSVRDGDYSNQPQHF.

V and J are TRBV2 and TRBJ2-7; D gene ambiguous. V was clipped by 6 bases and J by 4 bases, with 7 bases between them. CDR1 is SNHLY, CDR2 FYNNEI, per germline. This CDR3 comprises 11 residues. The CDR3 DNA reads as TGTGCCAGCAGAGCGAAGTACGAGCAGTACTTC. It encodes CASRAKYEQYF.

The V gene is TRBV30, the J gene TRBJ1-2; D is ambiguous. Germline V gene sequence: CDR1 GTSNPN, CDR2 SVGIG (reference sequence). The V end lost 3 bases, the J end lost 6 bases, and 14 bases lay between the germline ends. The CDR3 contains 13 residues. CDR3 protein: CAWSPTLNNGYTF. CDR3 DNA sequence: TGTGCCTGGAGCCCGACGCTAAATAATGGCTACACCTTC.

V is TRBV30 and J is TRBJ2-2; D possibly corresponds to TRBD1 (5 bases). Looked up from germline, CDR1 is GTSNPN and CDR2 is SVGIG (reference sequence). This CDR3 is 13 amino acids long. Trimming took off 1 base at V and 7 bases at J, with 10 bases between the two ends. CDR3 region: CAWSGRVGGELFF. CDR3 nucleotide sequence: TGTGCCTGGAGTGGCAGGGTTGGCGGGGAGCTGTTTTTT.

This chain connects TRBV7-9 to TRBJ1-2, with D uncertain. CDR3 length: 14 residues. Germline assignment: CDR1 SEHNR and CDR2 FQNEAQ (reference sequence). V gave up 7 bases and J gave up 3 bases, with 15 bases separating them. CDR3 sequence: CASNSRDLDYGYTF. CDR3 nucleotide sequence: TGTGCCAGCAATAGTCGAGATCTGGACTATGGCTACACCTTC.

The chain has TRBV7-7 and TRBJ1-5, with 8 bases matching TRBD1. The CDR3 is 17 amino acids. CDR1 SSHAT and CDR2 FNYEAQ come from the germline V gene (reference sequence). V shed 2 bases, J shed 4 bases, and the junction held 10 bases outside the gene matches. CDR3 loop: CASSLNHTGQGNQPQHF. CDR3 DNA: TGTGCCAGCAGCTTAAATCATACCGGACAGGGTAATCAGCCCCAGCATTTT. The full variable domain, rest sourced from reference TRBV7-7 and TRBJ1-5, is GAGVSQSPRYKVTKRGQDVTLRCDPISSHATLYWYQQALGQGPEFLTYFNYEAQPDKSGLPSDRFSAERPEGSISTLTIQRTEQRDSAMYRCASSLNHTGQGNQPQHFGDGTRLSIL.

The chain is built from TRBV3-1 (or the pseudogene TRBV3-2) and TRBJ1-6; D possibly corresponds to TRBD1 (5 bases). Trimming shortened V by 1 base and J by 5 bases, and 9 bases separated the two germline ends. The CDR3 length is 15 residues. CDR1 LGHDT and CDR2 YNNKEL come from the germline V gene (reference sequence). The CDR3: CASSQGGVNNSPLHF. The CDR3 DNA sequence: TGTGCCAGCAGCCAAGGGGGCGTGAATAATTCACCCCTCCACTTT.

This clone was counted once. This chain links TRBV27 with TRBJ2-1; D unclear. V was trimmed by 4 bases and J by 9 bases, leaving 10 bases between them. CDR1 and CDR2 from the germline V gene are MNHEY and SMNVEV (reference sequence). This CDR3 has 12 amino acids. The CDR3 sequence is CASSYTKREQFF. The CDR3 DNA sequence: TGTGCCAGCAGTTATACTAAGCGTGAGCAGTTCTTC.

A single count supports this clone. The chain uses TRBV5-8 and TRBJ1-4; weak D call: TRBD1 (5 bases). The CDR3 loop spans 15 amino acids. The germline CDR1 and CDR2 sequences are SGHTS and YDEGEE. V was pared by 1 base and J by 3 bases, with 10 bases between. For the CDR3, the DNA is TGTGCCAGCAGCTTGAACCGGGACCCTAATGAAAAACTGTTTTTT. This sequence encodes CASSLNRDPNEKLFF.

The chain employs TRBV28 and TRBJ1-4, with TRBD1 matching over 7 bases. This CDR3 has 15 residues. CDR1 and CDR2 from the germline V gene are MDHEN and SYDVKM. Germline trimming cut 4 bases from V and 6 bases from J; bases unmatched to any gene: 8. CDR3 loop: CASSSSQGWYEKLFF. CDR3 DNA: TGTGCCAGCAGTTCCTCACAGGGGTGGTATGAAAAACTGTTTTTT.